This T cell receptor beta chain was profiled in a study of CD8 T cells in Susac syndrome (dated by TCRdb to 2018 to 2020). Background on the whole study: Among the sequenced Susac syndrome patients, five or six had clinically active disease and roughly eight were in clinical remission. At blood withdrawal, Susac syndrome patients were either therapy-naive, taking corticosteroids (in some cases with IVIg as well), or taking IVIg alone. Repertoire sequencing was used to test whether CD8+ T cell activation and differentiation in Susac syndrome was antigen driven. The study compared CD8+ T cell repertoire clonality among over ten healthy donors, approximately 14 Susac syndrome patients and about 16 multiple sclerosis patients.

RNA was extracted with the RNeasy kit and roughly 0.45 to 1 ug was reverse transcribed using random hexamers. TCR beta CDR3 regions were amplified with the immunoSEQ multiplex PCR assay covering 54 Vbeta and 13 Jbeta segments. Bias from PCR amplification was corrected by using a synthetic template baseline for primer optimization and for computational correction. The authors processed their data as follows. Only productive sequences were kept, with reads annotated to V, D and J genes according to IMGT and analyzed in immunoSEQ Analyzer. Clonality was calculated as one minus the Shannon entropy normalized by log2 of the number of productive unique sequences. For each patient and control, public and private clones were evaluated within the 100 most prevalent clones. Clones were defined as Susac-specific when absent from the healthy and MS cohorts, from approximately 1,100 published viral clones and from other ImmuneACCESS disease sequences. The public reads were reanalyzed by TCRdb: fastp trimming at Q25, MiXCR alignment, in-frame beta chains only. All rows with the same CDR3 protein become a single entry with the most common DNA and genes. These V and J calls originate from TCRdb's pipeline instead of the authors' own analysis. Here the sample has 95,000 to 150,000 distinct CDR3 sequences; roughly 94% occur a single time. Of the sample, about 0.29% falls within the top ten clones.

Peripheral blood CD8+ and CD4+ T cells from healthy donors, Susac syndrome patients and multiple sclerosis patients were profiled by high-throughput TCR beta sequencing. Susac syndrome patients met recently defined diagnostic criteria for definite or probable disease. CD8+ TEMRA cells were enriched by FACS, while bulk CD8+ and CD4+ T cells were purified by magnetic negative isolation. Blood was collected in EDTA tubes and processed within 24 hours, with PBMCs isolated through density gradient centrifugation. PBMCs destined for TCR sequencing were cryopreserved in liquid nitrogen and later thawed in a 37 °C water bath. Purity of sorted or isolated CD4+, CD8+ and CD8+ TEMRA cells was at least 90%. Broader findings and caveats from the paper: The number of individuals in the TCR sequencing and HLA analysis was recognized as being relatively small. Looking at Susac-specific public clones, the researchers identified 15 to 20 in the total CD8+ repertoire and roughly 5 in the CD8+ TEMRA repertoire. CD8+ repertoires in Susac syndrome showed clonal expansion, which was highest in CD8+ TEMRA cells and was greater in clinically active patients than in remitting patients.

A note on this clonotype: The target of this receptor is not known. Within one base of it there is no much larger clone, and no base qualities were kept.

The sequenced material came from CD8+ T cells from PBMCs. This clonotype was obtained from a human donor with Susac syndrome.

The nucleotide sequence reads as follows: TGTGCCAGCAGCTTAGTTGCAGGGAACACTGAAGCTTTCTTT. Its protein product is CASSLVAGNTEAFF. The chain uses TRBV7-9 and TRBJ1-1; a confident D gene designation cannot be given. CDR1 and CDR2 are drawn from the germline V gene (reference sequence): SEHNR, FQNEAQ. Including the terminal cysteine and phenylalanine, the CDR3 comprises 14 residues. Just CDR3 DNA is preserved here, 42 bases in frame from base 1. V loses 1 base, J loses 1 base, and the germline ends lie 7 bases apart. Joined to the reference TRBV7-9 and TRBJ1-1 proteins, this CDR3 gives the full variable domain: DTGVSQNPRHKITKRGQNVTFRCDPISEHNRLYWYRQTLGQGPEFLTYFQNEAQLEKSRLLSDRFSAERPKGSFSTLEIQRTEQGDSAMYLCASSLVAGNTEAFFGQGTRLTVV.